A single sample is the source of the 10 T cell receptor beta chains below, sequenced in a study of T cells after yellow fever vaccination. TCRdb passed the 5' RACE reads through MiXCR, listing each CDR3 protein once. The table has approximately 510,000 distinct CDR3 sequences, about a fifth seen once; the top ten hold about 17%. The sample consisted of PBMCs, taken 20 to 25 days after the first yellow fever vaccination. The receptor source for this set is a man aged 18 to 30 who received the YFV17D yellow fever vaccine.

The chain has TRBV7-2 and TRBJ2-3; the D gene could be TRBD1 or TRBD2 (5 bases each). Trimming shortened V by 2 bases and J by 4 bases, and 10 bases separated the two germline ends. CDR1 and CDR2 from the germline V gene are SGHTA and FQGNSA. CDR3 length: 14 residues. CDR3 DNA sequence: TGTGCCAGCAGCTTATGGGACCTTCCAGATACGCAGTATTTT. This sequence encodes CASSLWDLPDTQYF.

This clonotype has a handful of counts. This rearrangement joins TRBV6-2 or TRBV6-3 to TRBJ2-7, with 7 bases that match TRBD1. Germline V gives CDR1 MNHEY, CDR2 SVGEGT. J was trimmed by 2 bases and V by 8 bases; bases with no gene match: 3. This CDR3 is built from 12 residues. In DNA, the CDR3 is TGTGCCAGCCGGACAGGTACCTACGAGCAGTACGTC. It encodes CASRTGTYEQYV.

This clonotype was seen only a few times. The chain combines TRBV4-3 with TRBJ2-7, with D perhaps TRBD1 (5 bases). The CDR3 covers 18 residues. The germline V gene encodes CDR1 LGHNA and CDR2 YSLEER. Trimming removed 4 bases from V and 4 bases from J, with 26 bases in between. The CDR3 loop reads CASSPAAPGLHRKYEQYF. The DNA for the CDR3 is TGCGCCAGCAGCCCCGCGGCCCCAGGGTTACACAGGAAGTACGAGCAGTACTTC.

This clonotype was seen at least ten times. This chain links TRBV7-9 with TRBJ1-2; D may be TRBD1 (5 bases). Trimming stripped 1 base from V and 6 bases from J, with 15 bases between. This CDR3 is built from 15 residues. From germline, CDR1 is SEHNR and CDR2 FQNEAQ (reference sequence). The DNA for the CDR3 is TGTGCCAGCAGCTTAGGGGGCGGAACAGACAATGGCTACACCTTC. Translating gives CASSLGGGTDNGYTF. Full variable domain (missing parts from reference TRBV7-9 and TRBJ1-2): DTGVSQNPRHKITKRGQNVTFRCDPISEHNRLYWYRQTLGQGPEFLTYFQNEAQLEKSRLLSDRFSAERPKGSFSTLEIQRTEQGDSAMYLCASSLGGGTDNGYTFGSGTRLTVV.

The rearrangement uses TRBV6-2 or TRBV6-3 and TRBJ2-1; D remains ambiguous. Per the germline V gene, CDR1 is MNHEY and CDR2 is SVGEGT. This CDR3 is built from 13 residues. Trimming removed 8 bases from V and 8 bases from J, with 16 bases in between. The CDR3 DNA reads TGTGCCAGCTCCCGCCGGGCCCCCGATGAGCAGTTCTTC. It is translated as CASSRRAPDEQFF.

This chain joins TRBV20-1 and TRBJ1-2; 7 nucleotides align to TRBD1. J lost 4 bases, V lost 3 bases, and 8 bases had no gene match. The germline CDR1 and CDR2 sequences are DFQATT and SNEGSKA (reference sequence). This CDR3 region has 14 residues. As DNA, the CDR3 is TGCAGTGCTAGCCGAGGGACAGAATTCTATGGCTACACCTTC. This codes for CSASRGTEFYGYTF.

This clonotype was observed at least ten times. The chain has TRBV6-1 and TRBJ2-7; 8 nucleotides match TRBD2. Germline CDR1 MNHNS, CDR2 SASEGT. The trim removed 7 bases at V and 3 bases at J, leaving 5 bases unmatched. This CDR3 comprises 13 residues. CDR3 DNA sequence: TGTGCCAGCATTCGGGCGGGGGGCTACGAGCAGTACTTC. The encoded protein is CASIRAGGYEQYF.

The gene calls are TRBV5-1 and TRBJ2-5; D might be TRBD2 (7 bases). The ends were cut back, 0 bases at V and 2 bases at J, with 14 bases in the middle. There are 16 residues in the CDR3. Germline assignment: CDR1 SGHRS and CDR2 YFSETQ. CDR3 sequence reads: CASSLARGPQQETQYF. The CDR3 bases are TGCGCCAGCAGCTTGGCGCGGGGGCCCCAACAAGAGACCCAGTACTTC. The full variable domain, in which reference TRBV5-1 and TRBJ2-5 provide the parts outside the CDR3, is KAGVTQTPRYLIKTRGQQVTLSCSPISGHRSVSWYQQTPGQGLQFLFEYFSETQRNKGNFPGRFSGRQFSNSRSEMNVSTLELGDSALYLCASSLARGPQQETQYFGPGTRLLVL.

This clonotype was seen ten or more times. The CDR3 reads CASSSGQGGYTF. The DNA of the CDR3 is TGTGCCAGCAGTTCGGGACAGGGGGGCTACACCTTC. V gene TRBV12-3 or TRBV12-4 combines with J gene TRBJ1-2; the match to TRBD1 covers 10 bases. CDR3 length equals 12 residues. Losses at the gene ends were 4 bases for V and 8 bases for J; bases not matched to a gene: 1.

The chain joins TRBV2 to TRBJ2-1; no firm D call. V was pared by 4 bases and J by 8 bases, with 6 bases between. Germline V gene sequence: CDR1 SNHLY, CDR2 FYNNEI. The CDR3 has 11 amino acids. The CDR3 nucleotides are TGTGCCAGCAGTGCGGTGGATGAGCAGTTCTTC. Residues: CASSAVDEQFF.